This T cell receptor beta chain stems from a study of blood T cell repertoires in COVID-19. Libraries were prepared by immunoSEQ multiplex PCR; TCRdb keeps only in-frame clonotypes and omits some of them. Of 300,000 to 400,000 clones in the sample, about 82% were seen once. Looked up from germline, CDR1 is SGHNT and CDR2 is YYREEE (reference sequence). This CDR3 spans 12 amino acids. V shed 4 bases and J shed 7 bases, with 8 bases lying between them. The sequencing input was peripheral blood. The TCR sequence derives from a human donor in a cohort sampled during active COVID-19. The J gene is TRBJ2-2, the V gene TRBV5-4; D unclear. CDR3 sequence reads: CASSPSSGELFF. In nucleotides, the CDR3 is TGTGCCAGCAGCCCGTCGAGCGGGGAGCTGTTTTTT.